This T cell receptor (beta chain) was sequenced for a study of blood T cell repertoires in COVID-19. For the study at large: The United States, Italy and Spain were the sources of the acute and convalescent COVID-19 samples.

In the authors' methods: Estimates of nucleated cell counts were drawn from the amplification of reference gene primers. Sequencing used immunoSEQ multiplex PCR; TCRdb keeps in-frame clones, though not all of them. V, J and clone size are those of that table, while D and trimming were read from the DNA. In the table there are approximately 200,000 clones, 80% to 85% of which are singletons. Trimming at V came to 0 bases and at J to 3 bases, leaving 6 bases not matched to a gene. The CDR3 covers 17 residues. Germline CDR1 reads SGHNT; CDR2 reads YYREEE (reference sequence). This sequence originates from a woman aged 55-70 years who had recovered from COVID-19. The sample taken for sequencing was peripheral blood. The chain is built from TRBV5-4 and TRBJ2-3, with TRBD2 matching 11 bases. The CDR3 nucleotides are TGTGCCAGCAGCTTGGCCTCTAGCGGGGGGCGGACAGATACGCAGTATTTT. This encodes CASSLASSGGRTDTQYF.